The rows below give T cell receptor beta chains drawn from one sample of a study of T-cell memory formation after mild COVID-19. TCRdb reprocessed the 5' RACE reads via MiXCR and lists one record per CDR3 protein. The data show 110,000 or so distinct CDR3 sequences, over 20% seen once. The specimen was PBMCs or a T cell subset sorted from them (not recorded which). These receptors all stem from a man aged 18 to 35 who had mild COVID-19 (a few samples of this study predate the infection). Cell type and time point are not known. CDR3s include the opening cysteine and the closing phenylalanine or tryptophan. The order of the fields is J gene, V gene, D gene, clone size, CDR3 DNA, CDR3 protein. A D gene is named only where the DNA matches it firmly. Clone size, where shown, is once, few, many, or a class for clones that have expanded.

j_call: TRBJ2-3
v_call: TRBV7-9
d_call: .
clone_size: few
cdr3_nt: TGTGCCAGCCTTCCTCCAAGCGCGGATACGCAGTATTTT
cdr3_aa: CASLPPSADTQYF

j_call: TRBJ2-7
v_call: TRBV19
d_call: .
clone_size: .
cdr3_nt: TGTGCCAGTAGTTTTTCGACAGTCTACGAGCAGTACTTC
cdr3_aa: CASSFSTVYEQYF

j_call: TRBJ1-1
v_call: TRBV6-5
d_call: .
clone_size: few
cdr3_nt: TGTGCCAGCAGTTACGGTTCGGGCTTGGGAGCTTTCTTT
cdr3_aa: CASSYGSGLGAFF

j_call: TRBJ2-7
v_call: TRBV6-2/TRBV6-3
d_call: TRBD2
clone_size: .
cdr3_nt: TGTGCCAGCAGTTTACCGGGACGGGGGGCCTACGAGCAGTACTTC
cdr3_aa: CASSLPGRGAYEQYF

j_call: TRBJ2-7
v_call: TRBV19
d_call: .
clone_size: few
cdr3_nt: TGTGCCAGTAGTATCTCTGAGGCGAGGAGCTCCTACGAGCAGTACTTC
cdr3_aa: CASSISEARSSYEQYF

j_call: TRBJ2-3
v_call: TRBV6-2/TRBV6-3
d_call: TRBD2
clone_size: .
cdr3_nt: TGTGCCAGCAGTTACTTAGCGGGGGCCTCAGATACGCAGTATTTT
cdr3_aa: CASSYLAGASDTQYF

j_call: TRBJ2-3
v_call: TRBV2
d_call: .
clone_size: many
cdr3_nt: TGTGCCAGCGACCCGGCAACAGATACGCAGTATTTT
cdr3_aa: CASDPATDTQYF

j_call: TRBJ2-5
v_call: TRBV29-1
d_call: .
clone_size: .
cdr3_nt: TGCAGCTTTCCGGGGGGCGCCGGGGAGACCCAGTACTTC
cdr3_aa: CSFPGGAGETQYF

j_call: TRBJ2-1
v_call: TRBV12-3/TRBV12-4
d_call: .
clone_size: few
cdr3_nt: TGTGCCAGCAGTTTCTCCCCAATCAATGAGCAGTTCTTC
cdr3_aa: CASSFSPINEQFF

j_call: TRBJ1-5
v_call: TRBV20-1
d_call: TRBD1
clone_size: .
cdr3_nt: TGCAGTGCTATTATACAGGGGGCAAGTCAGCCCCAGCATTTT
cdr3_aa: CSAIIQGASQPQHF

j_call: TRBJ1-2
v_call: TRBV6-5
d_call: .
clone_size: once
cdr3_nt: TGTGCCAGCACCCAGTTCGCTAACTATGGCTACACCTTC
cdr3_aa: CASTQFANYGYTF

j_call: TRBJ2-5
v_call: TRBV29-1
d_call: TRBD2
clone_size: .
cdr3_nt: TGCAGCGTTGAAGATCGGGGGGGAGGAGAGACCCAGTACTTC
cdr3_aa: CSVEDRGGGETQYF

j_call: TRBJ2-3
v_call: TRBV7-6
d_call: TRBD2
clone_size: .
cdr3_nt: TGTGCCAGCAGCTTTGAGACTAGCGGGGGTGAACGCACAGATACGCAGTATTTT
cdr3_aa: CASSFETSGGERTDTQYF

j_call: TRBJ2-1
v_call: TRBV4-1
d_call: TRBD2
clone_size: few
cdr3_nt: TGCGCCAGCAGCCAACGGGGGGGGAGGGGTGAGCAGTTCTTC
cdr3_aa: CASSQRGGRGEQFF

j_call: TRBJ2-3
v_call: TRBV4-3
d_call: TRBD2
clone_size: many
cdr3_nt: TGCGCCAGCAGCCAAGAAGGTCTAGCGGACACAGATACGCAGTATTTT
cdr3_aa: CASSQEGLADTDTQYF

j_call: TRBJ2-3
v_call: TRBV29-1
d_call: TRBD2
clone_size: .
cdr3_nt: TGCAGCGTTGCCGGAGCAGCGGGGGAAAATACGCAGTATTTT
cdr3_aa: CSVAGAAGENTQYF

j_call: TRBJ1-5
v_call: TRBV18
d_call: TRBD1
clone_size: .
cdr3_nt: TGTGCCAGCTCACTGACAGGGGGAAATAGCAATCAGCCCCAGCATTTT
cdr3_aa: CASSLTGGNSNQPQHF

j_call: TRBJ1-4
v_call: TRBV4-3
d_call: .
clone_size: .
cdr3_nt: TGCGCCAGCAGCCAAGATCATCGGTCAACTAATGAAAAACTGTTTTTT
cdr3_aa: CASSQDHRSTNEKLFF

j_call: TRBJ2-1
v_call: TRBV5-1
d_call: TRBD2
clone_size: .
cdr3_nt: TGCGCCAGCAGCTTAGGGAGCCCGGGACTAGCGACTAACAATGAGCAGTTCTTC
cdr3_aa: CASSLGSPGLATNNEQFF

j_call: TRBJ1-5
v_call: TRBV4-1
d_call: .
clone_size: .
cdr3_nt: TGCGCCAGCAGCCAAGAGGGGTATAGCAATCAGCCCCAGCATTTT
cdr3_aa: CASSQEGYSNQPQHF